The clone carrying this TCR beta chain has a count of ten or more. Its specificity is not known. V was shortened by 6 bases and J by 15 bases, with 12 bases between the two germline ends. The CDR3 length is 10 residues. Germline loops: CDR1 SNHLY, CDR2 FYNNEI. The source of the sample is a study of T cells in Graves' hyperthyroidism and ophthalmopathy. Amplification targeted TCR beta CDR3 regions from RNA transcripts. HTBI primers were used for first-round RT-PCR of the TCR CDR3. TCRdb called the multiplex PCR reads again in MiXCR, with one record for every CDR3 protein. The repertoire includes about 320,000 distinct CDR3 sequences, over 15% of them detected once, and around a third sits in the top ten. Study results and limitations: Most thyroid clonotypes that were expanded above 0.001 also turned up in blood. The model forecast ophthalmopathy, anticipating it by a median about 7 months before onset.

This receptor was identified in a man between 25 and 39 years old with Graves' hyperthyroidism. Sequenced material: blood. The chain links TRBV2 to TRBJ2-1, with D perhaps assigned TRBD1 or TRBD2 (5 bases each). The CDR3 DNA is TGTGCCAGCAGAGGGGACGGTTGGTTCTTC. As protein: CASRGDGWFF.